These 22 T cell receptor beta chains share one sample of origin, sequenced in a study of T-cell memory formation after mild COVID-19. One entry per CDR3 protein results from TCRdb running MiXCR on the 5' RACE reads. The sample includes 350,000 to 500,000 distinct CDR3 sequences, roughly a quarter of them seen just once. Sequencing was done on a sample of PBMCs or a T cell subset sorted from them (not recorded which). The receptors shown here come from an adult woman who had mild COVID-19 (a few samples of this study predate the infection). Cell type and time point are not known.

V gene TRBV27 combines with J gene TRBJ1-2; D is perhaps TRBD1 (6 bases). CDR1 and CDR2 (germline): MNHEY, SMNVEV (reference sequence). The CDR3 covers 14 residues. V was cut by 5 bases and J by 7 bases, with 17 bases left in between. Here the CDR3 DNA reads TGTGCCAGCAGTCTTGGGGGGGCTCTGGTTGGCTACACCTTC. Translation gives CASSLGGALVGYTF.

This clonotype was counted between two and nine times. The chain carries TRBV9 and TRBJ2-1, with D possibly matching TRBD2 (5 bases). Trimming pared 0 bases from V and 6 bases from J, leaving 10 bases between. The CDR3 extends over 14 amino acids. The germline V gene has CDR1 SGDLS and CDR2 YYNGEE. The CDR3 DNA reads TGTGCCAGCAGCGTAGGAGGGTTTCGCAATGAGCAGTTCTTC. This translates into CASSVGGFRNEQFF.

In its sample, this clonotype was seen a few times. Here the CDR3 reads CASRSWTSGRAGGTDTQYF. For the CDR3, the DNA is TGTGCCAGCAGGTCCTGGACTAGCGGGAGGGCCGGGGGCACAGATACGCAGTATTTT. This chain uses TRBV12-3 or TRBV12-4 with TRBJ2-3, with 15 positions matching TRBD2. This CDR3 is 19 amino acids long. J was trimmed by 1 base and V by 6 bases; bases with no gene match: 11.

The chain couples TRBV4-1 to TRBJ1-1; D not certain. Germline lookup yields CDR1 MGHRA and CDR2 YSYEKL. This CDR3 has 14 residues. The ends were cut back, 4 bases at V and 7 bases at J, with 16 bases in the middle. The CDR3 here is CASSRVGTRDEAFF. The CDR3 DNA sequence: TGCGCCAGCAGCCGCGTCGGAACTCGGGATGAAGCTTTCTTT.

The V and J genes are TRBV5-8 and TRBJ2-3; 9 bases are a match to TRBD2. V was pared by 4 bases and J by 2 bases, with 8 bases of the junction left unmatched. Germline CDR1 is SGHTS and CDR2 is YDEGEE. This CDR3 has 16 amino acids. The CDR3 is CASSPVGTSYTDTQYF. The CDR3 nucleotides are TGTGCCAGCAGCCCCGTGGGGACTAGCTACACAGATACGCAGTATTTT.

This clonotype was seen more than once but under ten times. The chain combines TRBV20-1 with TRBJ1-2; TRBD1 agrees at 8 bases. The germline gives CDR1 DFQATT, CDR2 SNEGSKA (reference sequence). The trim removed 4 bases at V and 2 bases at J, leaving 3 bases unmatched. This CDR3 has 13 amino acids. CDR3 amino acids: CSAKQGGNYGYTF. In nucleotides, the CDR3 is TGCAGTGCTAAACAGGGGGGCAACTATGGCTACACCTTC.

The V call is TRBV6-5, the J call TRBJ1-1, with D possibly being TRBD1 (6 bases). This CDR3 has 19 residues. V lost 6 bases and J lost 2, with 28 bases in between. From germline, CDR1 is MNHEY and CDR2 SVGAGI. In DNA, the CDR3 is TGTGCCAGCAGGATATCCCCGGGGGCATTAGTTGCGCTTAACACTGAAGCTTTCTTT. Translation gives CASRISPGALVALNTEAFF.

The chain has TRBV5-1 and TRBJ1-2; tentatively, D is TRBD1 (5 bases). CDR3 size: 14 residues. The ends were cut back, 0 bases at V and 5 bases at J, with 11 bases in the middle. Germline CDR1 is SGHRS and CDR2 is YFSETQ. For the CDR3, the DNA is TGCGCCAGCAGCTTGGTGGGAGGGACTTATGGCTACACCTTC. Encoded protein: CASSLVGGTYGYTF.

The chain uses TRBV4-1 and TRBJ1-5, with D uncertain. Germline values: CDR1 MGHRA, CDR2 YSYEKL. CDR3 length equals 15 residues. Trimming removed 4 bases from V and 2 bases from J, with 12 bases in between. CDR3 DNA: TGCGCCAGCAGCCCCTCCGGTTTCGGCAATCAGCCCCAGCATTTT. Translated, it gives CASSPSGFGNQPQHF.

This clonotype was found a few times. The chain links TRBV6-5 to TRBJ2-1, with 9 nucleotides matching TRBD1. The CDR3 length is 14 residues. The trim removed 6 bases at V and 7 bases at J, leaving 7 bases unmatched. From germline, CDR1 is MNHEY and CDR2 SVGAGI. Here the CDR3 DNA reads TGTGCCAGCAGACTCGGACAGGGGAAGAATGAGCAGTTCTTC. Its protein is CASRLGQGKNEQFF.

The chain links TRBV28 to TRBJ2-7; 11 positions agree with TRBD2. The CDR3 length is 13 residues. J was trimmed by 6 bases and V by 6 bases; bases with no gene match: 4. Germline values: CDR1 MDHEN, CDR2 SYDVKM. CDR3 DNA sequence: TGTGCCAGCAGAACTAGCGGGAGAAGCGAGCAGTACTTC. This encodes CASRTSGRSEQYF.

The rearrangement uses TRBV30 and TRBJ2-2; the D gene is possibly TRBD1 (6 bases). Per germline, CDR1 GTSNPN and CDR2 SVGIG (reference sequence). The CDR3 loop spans 16 amino acids. The V gene lost 3 bases and the J gene lost 4 bases, with 18 bases spanning the gap. In DNA form, the CDR3 reads TGTGCCTGGAGAGTCTCAGGGGCCCCGAGCACCGGGGAGCTGTTTTTT. As protein: CAWRVSGAPSTGELFF.

The chain recombines TRBV7-9 with TRBJ2-4, with D possibly matching TRBD2 (6 bases). Germline CDR1 is SEHNR and CDR2 is FQNEAQ (reference sequence). Trimming removed 1 base at V and 6 bases at J, with 22 bases between. CDR3 length: 18 residues. CDR3 in amino acids: CASSLGSQDSGLRNIQYF. Here the CDR3 DNA reads TGTGCCAGCAGCTTAGGGTCGCAAGACTCGGGACTTCGAAACATTCAGTACTTC.

The chain couples TRBV3-1 to TRBJ2-3; perhaps TRBD1 as D (6 bases). V gave up 5 bases and J gave up 8 bases, with 23 bases separating them. The CDR3 spans 16 residues. The germline CDR1 and CDR2 sequences are LGHDT and YNNKEL (reference sequence). The CDR3 sequence: CASSSDQLHLGGTQYF. In DNA, the CDR3 is TGTGCCAGCAGCTCTGACCAATTACACCTAGGGGGTACGCAGTATTTT.

The V call is TRBV18, the J call TRBJ2-5; D unresolved. With 3 bases removed from V and 5 bases from J, the gap between germline ends came to 10 bases. This CDR3 is built from 13 residues. CDR1 and CDR2 from the germline V gene are KGHSH and LQKENI. The CDR3 DNA follows: TGTGCCAGCTCACCGTTGGGGTTTGAGACCCAGTACTTC. Encoded protein: CASSPLGFETQYF. Full variable domain (missing parts from reference TRBV18 and TRBJ2-5): NAGVMQNPRHLVRRRGQEARLRCSPMKGHSHVYWYRQLPEEGLKFMVYLQKENIIDESGMPKERFSAEFPKEGPSILRIQQVVRGDSAAYFCASSPLGFETQYFGPGTRLLVL.

This clonotype was picked up a small number of times. The chain recombines TRBV29-1 with TRBJ2-5; D perhaps matches TRBD1 (6 bases). CDR3 size: 15 residues. With 0 bases removed from V and 0 bases from J, the gap between germline ends came to 11 bases. Germline V gene data show CDR1 as SQVTM and CDR2 as ANQGSEA. The DNA of the CDR3 is TGCAGCGTTGAAGATAGCAGGGGCCACCAAGAGACCCAGTACTTC. Amino acids: CSVEDSRGHQETQYF.

The V gene is TRBV6-5, the J gene TRBJ1-1; 7 bases agree with TRBD1. With V trimmed by 4 bases and J by 7 bases, 9 bases remained unmatched. The CDR3 spans 14 residues. The germline V gene encodes CDR1 MNHEY and CDR2 SVGAGI. The CDR3 DNA reads as TGTGCCAGCAGTTTACTCGACAGGGCAGGTGAAGCTTTCTTT. It translates to CASSLLDRAGEAFF.

This clonotype was recorded a few times. As DNA, the CDR3 is TGTGCCAGCAGCTTAGCGATGGGGGGCGAGCAGTACTTC. It codes for CASSLAMGGEQYF. The chain employs TRBV7-6 and TRBJ2-7; D may be TRBD2 (6 bases). The germline gives CDR1 SGHVS, CDR2 FNYEAQ. V was pared by 0 bases and J by 6 bases, with 9 bases between. CDR3 length equals 13 residues.

This clonotype was detected a few times. J is TRBJ2-7 and V is TRBV6-9, with D unclear. Trimming removed 6 bases at V and 0 bases at J, with 12 bases between. CDR3 size: 14 residues. The germline V gene has CDR1 MNHGY and CDR2 SVAAGI. CDR3 coding DNA: TGTGCCAGCAGGGTCGAAGGGCTCTCCTACGAGCAGTACTTC. Encoded protein: CASRVEGLSYEQYF.

In this sample, this clonotype turned up a few times. This rearrangement joins TRBV20-1 to TRBJ2-7; TRBD2 matches at 15 bases. There are 16 residues in the CDR3. Germline V gene lookup returns CDR1 DFQATT and CDR2 SNEGSKA (reference sequence). Germline trimming cut 6 bases from V and 2 bases from J; bases unmatched to any gene: 8. CDR3 sequence reads: CSAWTSGRAGTYEQYF. Here the CDR3 DNA reads TGCAGTGCGTGGACTAGCGGGAGGGCCGGGACCTACGAGCAGTACTTC.

In this sample, this clonotype turned up a few times. This clone may be a read error of a much larger clone one base away. The chain is built from TRBV7-6 and TRBJ1-1, with unresolved D. The V and J ends lost 2 bases and 1 base respectively, with 5 bases between them. This CDR3 has 13 amino acids. CDR1 is SGHVS and CDR2 is FNYEAQ in the germline V gene. CDR3 bases: TGTGCCAGCAGCTTACAGCAGAACACTGAAGCTTTCTTT. It translates to CASSLQQNTEAFF.

In its sample, this clonotype was seen a few times. The CDR3 DNA reads as TGCAGTGCTTCTAGGACCTACAAAGAGACCCAGTACTTC. Translation gives CSASRTYKETQYF. This rearrangement joins TRBV20-1 to TRBJ2-5; D ambiguous. The CDR3 is 13 amino acids. CDR1 and CDR2 from the germline V gene are DFQATT and SNEGSKA (reference sequence). Trimming removed 5 bases at V and 3 bases at J, with 13 bases between.